This T cell receptor (beta chain) is from a study of cytomegalovirus exposure and HLA in healthy donors. PCR used 60 Vbeta primers and 13 Jbeta primers. Data came from immunoSEQ multiplex PCR; TCRdb stores just in-frame clones and leaves some out. The table lists 200,000 to 250,000 clones, less than 85% of them singletons. Whole-study results and caveats: Later on, an analysis found that several of the most significant clusters appeared to be linked to common viral pathogens, which included parvovirus B19.

Germline CDR1 is LNHDA and CDR2 is SQIVND (reference sequence). Trimming cost V 2 bases and J 0 bases, with 14 bases left between them. The CDR3 runs to 17 residues. Details on this clone: Its antigen is unknown.

Material: PBMCs. The J gene is TRBJ2-1, the V gene TRBV19, with D possibly TRBD2 on 5 matching bases. The sequence came from a man aged 18-30 years in good health and CMV-seronegative. CDR3 nucleotides: TGTGCCAGTAGTATACGGGGTAGCGCAGGCTCCTACAATGAGCAGTTCTTC. It is translated as CASSIRGSAGSYNEQFF.